This TCR beta chain emerged from a study of Graves' ophthalmopathy and Graves' hyperthyroidism. CDR3 regions of TCR beta were amplified from RNA transcripts. A first-round RT-PCR used HTBI primers, followed by a second-round multiplex PCR. TCRdb redid the calling of the multiplex PCR reads with MiXCR, one entry per CDR3 protein. This table holds about 550,000 distinct CDR3 sequences, about 40% found once. Regarding the study as a whole: The blood repertoire also included most expanded thyroid clonotypes above 0.001 frequency.

The CDR3 is made up of 15 amino acids. Germline CDR1 SGDLS, CDR2 YYNGEE. The trim removed 0 bases at V and 7 bases at J, leaving 9 bases unmatched. This clonotype appeared many times. Antigen: not known. Sequencing input: peripheral blood or thyroid tissue (not recorded which). V gene TRBV9 combines with J gene TRBJ2-7; TRBD2 agrees at 8 bases. The clonotype comes from an adult man with Graves' hyperthyroidism. The CDR3 region has the DNA TGTGCCAGCAGCGTAGGCAGCGGGAGCTATTATGAGCAGTACTTC. Protein product: CASSVGSGSYYEQYF. Looking up the rest from reference TRBV9 and TRBJ2-7 gives the full variable domain: DSGVTQTPKHLITATGQRVTLRCSPRSGDLSVYWYQQSLDQGLQFLIQYYNGEERAKGNILERFSAQQFPDLHSELNLSSLELGDSALYFCASSVGSGSYYEQYFGPGTRLTVT.